A single sample gave rise to the 16 T cell receptor beta chains below, sequenced in a study of blood T cells in healthy people across ages. The authors ran a second PCR of roughly 6 to 12 cycles using a sample-barcoded 5' primer and a J-beta primer mix. TCRdb re-called the 5' RACE reads with MiXCR, one entry per CDR3 protein. The table includes hundreds of thousands of distinct CDR3 sequences, over 20% detected once. The sequenced sample consisted of blood. All receptors come from a man aged 65-85 years in good health.

This clonotype showed up just a few times. This chain links TRBV4-1 with TRBJ2-3, with 16 nucleotides matching TRBD2. The CDR3 spans 18 residues. Trimming cost V 4 bases and J 0 bases; bases outside gene matches: 4. Germline V gene sequence: CDR1 MGHRA, CDR2 YSYEKL. The CDR3 is CASSLGTSGRASTDTQYF. CDR3 nucleotide sequence: TGCGCCAGCAGCCTCGGGACTAGCGGGAGGGCAAGCACAGATACGCAGTATTTT.

Ten or more counts support this clonotype. The rearrangement uses TRBV28 and TRBJ2-5; a possible D gene is TRBD2 (6 bases). Germline V gene data show CDR1 as MDHEN and CDR2 as SYDVKM. V was clipped by 5 bases and J by 2 bases, with 15 bases between them. The CDR3 is 15 amino acids. The CDR3 sequence is CASSLGQGGQETQYF. The CDR3 DNA follows: TGTGCCAGCAGTCTCGGGCAGGGAGGACAAGAGACCCAGTACTTC.

The V gene is TRBV6-1, the J gene TRBJ1-6, with a weak D call TRBD1 (6 bases). Germline CDR1 and CDR2: MNHNS and SASEGT. The CDR3 is 16 residues long. Trimming took 5 bases from V and 0 from J, leaving 11 bases between them. CDR3 amino acids: CASSRTVSSYNSPLHF. The CDR3 nucleotides read TGTGCCAGCAGTCGGACAGTGAGCTCCTATAATTCACCCCTCCACTTT.

This clonotype has a handful of counts. The chain employs TRBV29-1 and TRBJ2-1; possibly TRBD1 for D (5 bases). The CDR3 length is 14 residues. Trimming pared 5 bases from V and 6 bases from J, leaving 17 bases between. Germline CDR1 is SQVTM and CDR2 is ANQGSEA. The CDR3: CSVNGLGPTNEQFF. CDR3 nucleotides: TGCAGCGTTAACGGCCTGGGGCCCACCAATGAGCAGTTCTTC.

There are a few counts of this clonotype. This rearrangement joins TRBV12-3 or TRBV12-4 to TRBJ2-5, with 7 bases identical to TRBD1. The CDR3 has 14 residues. The junction had 4 bases not matched to a gene; V was cut back by 5 bases and J by 1 base. For the CDR3, the DNA is TGTGCCAGCAGTCCCCAGGGGGTCCAAGAGACCCAGTACTTC. This encodes CASSPQGVQETQYF.

The V and J genes are TRBV11-3 and TRBJ2-1; D gene uncertain. Germline V gene lookup returns CDR1 SGHNT and CDR2 YENEEA. V was shortened by 2 bases and J by 4 bases, with 12 bases between the two germline ends. The CDR3 runs to 15 residues. The CDR3 loop reads CASSLQGLSYNEQFF. As DNA, the CDR3 is TGTGCCAGCAGCTTACAAGGTCTATCGTACAATGAGCAGTTCTTC. The whole variable domain, remainder taken from reference TRBV11-3 and TRBJ2-1, is EAGVVQSPRYKIIEKKQPVAFWCNPISGHNTLYWYLQNLGQGPELLIRYENEEAVDDSQLPKDRFSAERLKGVDSTLKIQPAELGDSAVYLCASSLQGLSYNEQFFGPGTRLTVL.

The chain uses TRBV3-1 and TRBJ2-5, with 12 positions matching TRBD2. CDR1 and CDR2 from the germline V gene are LGHDT and YNNKEL (reference sequence). Trimming took 6 bases from V and 5 from J; bases not matched to a gene: 7. There are 15 residues in the CDR3. The CDR3 nucleotides read TGTGCCAGCAGGCTGACTAGCGGGAGTGGCGAGACCCAGTACTTC. Amino acids: CASRLTSGSGETQYF.

This clonotype appeared a few times. The chain couples TRBV2 to TRBJ2-5, with 11 bases identical to TRBD2. CDR1 and CDR2 from the germline V gene are SNHLY and FYNNEI. CDR3 size: 14 residues. V lost 6 bases, J lost 3 bases, and 3 bases stayed unmatched. Here the CDR3 DNA reads TGTGCCAGCAGGCGACTAGCGGGAAAAGAGACCCAGTACTTC. This encodes CASRRLAGKETQYF. The full variable domain, in which reference TRBV2 and TRBJ2-5 provide the parts outside the CDR3, is EPEVTQTPSHQVTQMGQEVILRCVPISNHLYFYWYRQILGQKVEFLVSFYNNEISEKSEIFDDQFSVERPDGSNFTLKIRSTKLEDSAMYFCASRRLAGKETQYFGPGTRLLVL.

This clonotype has only a few counts. This rearrangement joins TRBV20-1 to TRBJ2-5, with D possibly matching TRBD1 (7 bases). The germline V gene has CDR1 DFQATT and CDR2 SNEGSKA (reference sequence). V lost 2 bases and J lost 5, with 15 bases in between. This CDR3 spans 14 amino acids. The CDR3 nucleotides read TGCAGTGCTAGACCAGGGGGACGGGGGGAGACCCAGTACTTC. Translation: CSARPGGRGETQYF.

This clonotype occurred a few times. The rearrangement links TRBV27 to TRBJ1-6; TRBD1 aligns across 7 bases. The CDR3 runs to 15 residues. V was pared by 5 bases and J by 5 bases, with 6 bases of the junction left unmatched. In germline, CDR1 is MNHEY, CDR2 SMNVEV (reference sequence). The CDR3 DNA reads as TGTGCCAGCAGTGCCGGGACAGAGAATAATTCACCCCTCCACTTT. This sequence encodes CASSAGTENNSPLHF.

The J gene is TRBJ1-4, the V gene TRBV27; possibly TRBD1 for D (6 bases). The CDR3 consists of 14 residues. Germline loops: CDR1 MNHEY, CDR2 SMNVEV (reference sequence). V was trimmed by 6 bases and J by 3 bases, leaving 11 bases between them. CDR3 sequence reads: CASRRGGSNEKLFF. Here the CDR3 DNA reads TGTGCCAGCAGAAGGGGGGGATCTAATGAAAAACTGTTTTTT.

The J gene is TRBJ2-5, the V gene TRBV7-2; D uncertain. In germline, CDR1 is SGHTA, CDR2 FQGNSA. This CDR3 is 16 amino acids long. V was shortened by 1 base and J by 2 bases, with 14 bases between the two germline ends. This CDR3 is CASSLEGWATQETQYF. As DNA, the CDR3 is TGTGCCAGCAGCTTAGAAGGGTGGGCCACACAAGAGACCCAGTACTTC.

There are a few counts of this clonotype. The chain uses TRBV29-1 and TRBJ2-7, with D perhaps TRBD2 (6 bases). The CDR3 totals 13 residues. Trimming left V 6 bases short and J 3 bases short, with 15 bases between. Germline loops: CDR1 SQVTM, CDR2 ANQGSEA. The CDR3 loop is CSVATGLRYEQYF. The CDR3 DNA follows: TGCAGCGTCGCAACGGGACTCCGCTACGAGCAGTACTTC.

This chain links TRBV9 with TRBJ2-1; 8 bases agree with TRBD2. The CDR3 runs to 15 residues. Per germline, CDR1 SGDLS and CDR2 YYNGEE. J lost 4 bases, V lost 4 bases, and 7 bases had no gene match. CDR3 nucleotide sequence: TGTGCCAGCAGCTCCGGACTAGCAAAATACAATGAGCAGTTCTTC. Translated, it gives CASSSGLAKYNEQFF.

The chain joins TRBV28 to TRBJ2-7; 7 bases are a match to TRBD2. This CDR3 comprises 14 residues. J lost 2 bases, V lost 10 bases, and 11 bases had no gene match. Germline V gene lookup returns CDR1 MDHEN and CDR2 SYDVKM. As DNA, the CDR3 is TGTGCCACCGTGACCGGACTAGTCCCCTACGAGCAGTACTTC. Its translation: CATVTGLVPYEQYF.

In its sample, this clonotype was seen a few times. This chain links TRBV9 with TRBJ1-6; possible D gene TRBD1, 6 bases. V was cut by 0 bases and J by 6 bases, with 7 bases left in between. The CDR3 length is 14 residues. Germline values: CDR1 SGDLS, CDR2 YYNGEE. The CDR3 nucleotides are TGTGCCAGCAGCGTAGAACAGGGTAATTCACCCCTCCACTTT. It codes for CASSVEQGNSPLHF.